This T cell receptor (beta chain) was profiled in a study of T cell repertoires in cytomegalovirus infection. Per germline, CDR1 SGHTA and CDR2 FQGNSA. The CDR3 is 14 amino acids. Trimming at V came to 5 bases and at J to 6 bases, leaving 9 bases not matched to a gene. TCRdb reprocessed the reads via MiXCR and lists one record per CDR3 protein. The sample holds 150,000 to 200,000 distinct CDR3 sequences, approximately 14% seen once. This clonotype appeared many times. V usage is TRBV7-2 and J usage is TRBJ1-2, with 7 nucleotides matching TRBD1. The receptor was isolated from a human donor in good health (CMV status not recorded). Some clones in this sample may be carry-over from other donors' samples. The source material was PBMCs. The CDR3 nucleotides are TGTGCCAGCAGCCCCCCGGGACAGCTGAATGGCTACACCTTC. Translated, it gives CASSPPGQLNGYTF.